Sequencing of this TCR beta chain was carried out in a study of CD8+ T cells in alopecia areata. Findings and caveats of the study: Resident alphabeta T cells of normal skin are also sequenced in scalp samples. Affected scalp, especially in alopecia totalis/universalis, had a higher clonality than normal scalp did.

Extracted RNA was reverse transcribed into cDNA, the sequencing template. Assay: immunoSEQ multiplex PCR; the TCRdb copy retains only in-frame clones and omits some. The sample yields roughly 120,000 clones, roughly 69% seen once. In the case of this clone: The antigen is unknown.

PBMCs served as the source from which CD4+ and CD8+ T cells were sorted. Trimming stripped 4 bases from V and 2 bases from J, with 11 bases between. Germline V gene data show CDR1 as SGHNT and CDR2 as YYREEE (reference sequence). There are 14 residues in the CDR3. What was sequenced was CD4+ T cells sorted from blood. This chain connects TRBV5-4 to TRBJ2-3, with D possibly matching TRBD1 (6 bases). The sequence came from a human donor in good health. CDR3: CASSQGSPTDTQYF. CDR3 coding DNA: TGTGCCAGCAGCCAGGGGTCCCCCACAGATACGCAGTATTTT.